These 11 T cell receptor beta chains originate from one sample sequenced in a study of blood T cell repertoires in COVID-19. This table comes from immunoSEQ multiplex PCR, and its TCRdb copy is limited to in-frame clones, with some not included. The repertoire consists of hundreds of thousands of clones, with about 90% occurring once and the leading ten covering more than 1%. The sequencing sample was made of PBMCs or T cells enriched from blood (not recorded which). The receptors were gathered from a woman in her twenties or thirties who had recovered from COVID-19.

The chain links TRBV6-5 to TRBJ2-2; D is perhaps TRBD1 (5 bases). Germline V CDR1 and CDR2: MNHEY, SVGAGI. The CDR3 is made up of 14 amino acids. V lost 5 bases and J lost 0, with 7 bases in between. Written as DNA, the CDR3 is TGTGCCAGCAGTCCACAGGCGAACACCGGGGAGCTGTTTTTT. Its translation is CASSPQANTGELFF.

The J gene is TRBJ2-3, the V gene TRBV28, with unresolved D. This CDR3 has 15 amino acids. The ends were cut back, 1 base at V and 4 bases at J, with 12 bases in the middle. The V gene's germline CDR1 is MDHEN and CDR2 SYDVKM. CDR3 protein: CASSLSQRVADTQYF. For the CDR3, the DNA is TGTGCCAGCAGTTTATCACAACGGGTCGCAGATACGCAGTATTTT.

The chain joins TRBV3-1 (or the pseudogene TRBV3-2) to TRBJ2-7; 7 bases align to TRBD1. CDR3 length: 14 residues. The V gene end was trimmed by 7 bases and the J gene end by 7 bases; junction bases not matched to a gene: 13. Germline CDR1 is LGHDT and CDR2 is YNNKEL (reference sequence). The CDR3 DNA reads as TGTGCCAGCACCTCTCGCTTTCCCAGGGGGGAGCAGTACTTC. Protein product: CASTSRFPRGEQYF.

V and J are TRBV2 and TRBJ2-2; maybe TRBD1 (7 bases). V was pared by 1 base and J by 7 bases, with 13 bases between. The CDR3 is made up of 15 amino acids. Germline CDR1 is SNHLY and CDR2 is FYNNEI. The CDR3 DNA follows: TGTGCCAGCAGTGAAGGTGGGGGGACAGTCGGGGAGCTGTTTTTT. It is translated as CASSEGGGTVGELFF.

This clone was counted once. J is TRBJ1-3 and V is TRBV7-2, with TRBD1 as a possible D gene (5 bases). This CDR3 spans 16 amino acids. V lost 5 bases, J lost 0 bases, and 14 bases lay in between. CDR1 SGHTA and CDR2 FQGNSA come from the germline V gene. The CDR3 bases are TGTGCCAGCAGCCTAGGGGCAGAGTTCTCTGGAAACACCATATATTTT. The encoded protein is CASSLGAEFSGNTIYF.

Comment on this clone: Within the sample, other DNA sequences also encode this same CDR3. This chain joins TRBV27 and TRBJ1-1; weak D call: TRBD1 (6 bases). V was trimmed by 9 bases and J by 0 bases, leaving 14 bases between them. CDR1 is MNHEY, CDR2 SMNVEV, per germline (reference sequence). The CDR3 covers 14 residues. In DNA, the CDR3 is TGTGCCAGTCGCCCCGGACAGTTGAACACTGAAGCTTTCTTT. It codes for CASRPGQLNTEAFF.

The table lists this clone with a few counts. This chain connects TRBV30 to TRBJ1-5; D remains ambiguous. CDR1 and CDR2 (germline): GTSNPN, SVGIG (reference sequence). Deletions cut 2 bases from V and 3 bases from J, with 8 bases between. This CDR3 has 13 amino acids. The CDR3: CAWSNSDNQPQHF. The CDR3 nucleotides are TGTGCCTGGAGTAACAGTGACAATCAGCCCCAGCATTTT.

The rearrangement joins TRBV7-5 to TRBJ2-7; TRBD1 was called by the table and not checked on the DNA. TRBV7-5 is a listed pseudogene. CDR3 length: 15 residues. This CDR3 is CARSLEGTGSDEQYF. The DNA of the CDR3 is TGTGCCAGAAGCTTAGAGGGTACAGGGTCGGACGAGCAGTACTTC.

The chain employs TRBV24-1 and TRBJ1-1; possibly TRBD1 for D (5 bases). Trimming pared 12 bases from V and 1 base from J, leaving 17 bases between. Germline lookup yields CDR1 KGHDR and CDR2 SFDVKD. The CDR3 has 14 residues. The CDR3 region is CAVTLAGGNTEAFF. DNA of the CDR3: TGTGCCGTAACTTTGGCGGGGGGGAACACTGAAGCTTTCTTT.

This clone has only a few counts. The chain joins TRBV12-5 to TRBJ1-1, with 8 bases that match TRBD1. The CDR3 runs 17 residues. V dropped 6 bases and J dropped 4; count of bases not matched to a gene: 16. CDR1 is LGHNT and CDR2 is FRNRAP in the germline V gene. CDR3 DNA sequence: TGTGCTAGTGGCCTTTCGGGACAGGCAGTGGGGTCCACTGAAGCTTTCTTT. This gives the protein CASGLSGQAVGSTEAFF.

This clone was detected a few times. The chain is built from TRBV7-9 and TRBJ2-1, with 7 positions matching TRBD1. CDR1 SEHNR and CDR2 FQNEAQ come from the germline V gene (reference sequence). This CDR3 is 15 amino acids long. V dropped 7 bases and J dropped 6; count of bases not matched to a gene: 12. The CDR3 coding sequence is TGTGCCAGCATCCTAGATGGGACAGTAAGCAATGAGCAGTTCTTC. Its protein is CASILDGTVSNEQFF.